The following is a T cell receptor beta chain sequence with its context. This specimen belongs to a study of blood T cell repertoires in COVID-19. As for the study in general: Both acute and convalescent COVID-19 samples were obtained from the United States, Italy and Spain. The analysed material was cDNA or gDNA that came from T cells, B-cell-depleted T cells, or PBMCs.

Germline assignment: CDR1 KGHSH and CDR2 LQKENI. The length of the CDR3 is 15 residues. V lost 2 bases and J lost 5; bases outside the gene matches: 2. Per the original data handling: It was from reference gene primer amplification that nucleated cell counts were estimated. Clones were read by immunoSEQ multiplex PCR, and TCRdb kept only the in-frame ones, dropping some. That table furnishes V, J and clone size, whereas the DNA furnished D and trimming. The sample has tens of thousands of clones; around 85% are singletons. This sequence originates from an older man with acute or convalescent COVID-19. The sequenced material came from peripheral blood. The chain couples TRBV18 to TRBJ2-2, with 10 bases lining up with TRBD1. Here the CDR3 reads CASSPRTGGTGELFF. The CDR3 coding sequence is TGTGCCAGCTCACCAAGGACAGGGGGGACCGGGGAGCTGTTTTTT.